Below, 32 T cell receptor beta chains from the same sample are listed, as sequenced in a study of graft-versus-host responses after intestinal transplantation. Assay used: immunoSEQ multiplex PCR; TCRdb lists only in-frame clones, some missing. The repertoire holds about 13,000 clones, 84% seen once, with about 23% in the top ten. The sequencing used PBMCs, collected after intestinal transplantation. These receptors originate from a human patient who received an intestinal transplant, so some T cells may come from the graft donor.

The count of this clone is one. J is TRBJ2-2 and V is TRBV10-2, with 9 bases fitting TRBD2. Germline V CDR1 and CDR2: WSHSY, SAAADI. The CDR3 runs to 16 residues. Trimming removed 2 bases from V and 2 bases from J; junction bases left unmatched: 3. CDR3 sequence: CASSERTSVNTGELFF. As DNA, the CDR3 is TGCGCCAGCAGTGAGCGGACTAGCGTTAACACCGGGGAGCTGTTTTTT.

The chain recombines TRBV19 with TRBJ2-1; possible D gene TRBD2, 6 bases. Germline lookup yields CDR1 LNHDA and CDR2 SQIVND (reference sequence). The V end lost 5 bases, the J end lost 8 bases, and 16 bases lay between the germline ends. The CDR3 extends over 14 amino acids. The CDR3 reads CASSPPGLKDEQFF. The CDR3, as DNA: TGTGCCAGTAGTCCACCGGGACTTAAAGATGAGCAGTTCTTC.

This clone turned up a few times. The gene calls are TRBV2 and TRBJ1-1, with 8 nucleotides matching TRBD1. Trimming at V came to 6 bases and at J to 4 bases, leaving 10 bases not matched to a gene. Germline V gene sequence: CDR1 SNHLY, CDR2 FYNNEI. The CDR3 loop spans 15 amino acids. This CDR3 is CASRSGQGRGTEAFF. CDR3 nucleotides: TGTGCCAGCAGGTCTGGACAGGGAAGGGGCACTGAAGCTTTCTTT.

V usage is TRBV28 and J usage is TRBJ2-3; TRBD1 might be the D (6 bases). Trimming cost V 8 bases and J 11 bases, with 14 bases left between them. The CDR3 loop spans 11 amino acids. Germline V lookup: CDR1 MDHEN, CDR2 SYDVKM. This CDR3 is CASAWGRGQYF. CDR3 in DNA: TGTGCCAGCGCCTGGGGCAGGGGGCAGTATTTT.

The V and J genes are TRBV28 and TRBJ2-3; D assignment may be TRBD1 or TRBD2 (5 bases each). This CDR3 has 15 amino acids. Germline-derived CDR1 and CDR2 are MDHEN and SYDVKM. The germline V and J ends were trimmed by 0 bases and 2 bases, with 9 bases remaining between them. Written as DNA, the CDR3 is TGTGCCAGCAGTTTATGGTTGGGGACCACAGATACGCAGTATTTT. Encoded protein: CASSLWLGTTDTQYF.

Turning to this clone: This CDR3 is also generated by other DNA sequences in the sample. The J gene is TRBJ2-1, the V gene TRBV2; 7 nucleotides align to TRBD2. Germline V gene lookup returns CDR1 SNHLY and CDR2 FYNNEI. This CDR3 comprises 15 residues. Germline trimming cut 6 bases from V and 3 bases from J; bases unmatched to any gene: 8. The CDR3 region is CASSFSGTGYNEQFF. DNA for the CDR3: TGTGCCAGCAGCTTCAGCGGGACCGGCTACAATGAGCAGTTCTTC.

The gene calls are TRBV28 and TRBJ2-7, with D perhaps TRBD2 (6 bases). The CDR3 has 12 residues. The germline gives CDR1 MDHEN, CDR2 SYDVKM. Trimming left V 6 bases short and J 6 bases short, with 12 bases between. CDR3 amino acids: CASSRGTGEQYF. CDR3 nucleotides: TGTGCCAGCAGCCGCGGGACCGGCGAGCAGTACTTC.

This rearrangement joins TRBV9 to TRBJ2-1; no reliable D call. This CDR3 has 15 residues. Trimming cost V 0 bases and J 0 bases, with 7 bases left between them. Per the germline V gene, CDR1 is SGDLS and CDR2 is YYNGEE. As DNA, the CDR3 is TGTGCCAGCAGCGTAGGCAGAGGCTCCTACAATGAGCAGTTCTTC. Protein: CASSVGRGSYNEQFF.

The rearrangement uses TRBV18 and TRBJ1-5, with D unresolved. Germline lookup yields CDR1 KGHSH and CDR2 LQKENI. The CDR3 covers 15 residues. Between the trimmed V and J ends, which lost 3 bases and 3 bases, there was a span of 12 bases. The CDR3: CASSPTKGLNQPQHF. As DNA, the CDR3 is TGTGCCAGCTCACCGACGAAGGGCCTCAATCAGCCCCAGCATTTT.

The chain employs TRBV7-8 and TRBJ2-2; 8 bases line up with TRBD2. This CDR3 has 15 residues. Germline V gene lookup returns CDR1 SGHVS and CDR2 FQNEAQ. With V trimmed by 5 bases and J by 4 bases, 6 bases remained unmatched. The CDR3 sequence: CASSPGLGGTGELFF. The CDR3 DNA sequence: TGTGCCAGCAGCCCGGGACTAGGCGGCACCGGGGAGCTGTTTTTT.

CDR3 residues: CASSSKTGVEKLFF. The DNA for the CDR3 is TGCGCCAGCAGCTCGAAAACAGGGGTGGAAAAACTGTTTTTT. This chain joins TRBV5-1 and TRBJ1-4; 7 positions match TRBD1. Germline-derived CDR1 and CDR2 are SGHRS and YFSETQ. J lost 8 bases, V lost 3 bases, and 7 bases had no gene match. The length of the CDR3 is 14 residues. Using reference TRBV5-1 and TRBJ1-4 for the parts outside the CDR3, the full variable domain is KAGVTQTPRYLIKTRGQQVTLSCSPISGHRSVSWYQQTPGQGLQFLFEYFSETQRNKGNFPGRFSGRQFSNSRSEMNVSTLELGDSALYLCASSSKTGVEKLFFGSGTQLSVL.

This clone was seen just once. The chain carries TRBV9 and TRBJ1-1, with 7 bases that match TRBD1. The length of the CDR3 is 16 residues. Germline values: CDR1 SGDLS, CDR2 YYNGEE. The ends lost 0 bases at V and 5 bases at J; junction bases unmatched: 10. The CDR3 bases are TGTGCCAGCAGCGTAGCCCCCCAGGGGGGTGGTACTGAAGCTTTCTTT. Protein product: CASSVAPQGGGTEAFF.

Only a few counts were recorded for this clone. The chain links TRBV6-1 to TRBJ2-1; TRBD2 matches at 10 bases. Germline trimming cut 7 bases from V and 10 bases from J; bases unmatched to any gene: 10. CDR1 and CDR2 (germline): MNHNS, SASEGT. CDR3 length: 14 residues. CDR3 coding DNA: TGTGCCAGCACTCTAGCGGGAGAGGTAGGAGAGCAGTTCTTC. Encoded protein: CASTLAGEVGEQFF.

The V gene is TRBV5-4, the J gene TRBJ2-4; tentative D call: TRBD1 (7 bases). Per the germline V gene, CDR1 is SGHNT and CDR2 is YYREEE (reference sequence). Trimming removed 0 bases from V and 9 bases from J, with 16 bases in between. The CDR3 runs 15 residues. The CDR3 region has the DNA TGTGCCAGCAGCTTGGATACCCGACAGGGAGGCATTCAGTACTTC. It specifies CASSLDTRQGGIQYF.

The chain carries TRBV7-9 and TRBJ2-7; 13 bases are shared with TRBD2. The germline V gene encodes CDR1 SEHNR and CDR2 FQNEAQ (reference sequence). J gave up 4 bases and V 5 bases, and 8 bases lay outside the gene matches. CDR3 length: 16 amino acids. CDR3 sequence (DNA): TGTGCCAGCAGCCCTATTAGGACTAGCGGGAGATACGAGCAGTACTTC. Protein: CASSPIRTSGRYEQYF.

V and J are TRBV6-6 and TRBJ1-2, with D perhaps matching TRBD1 (6 bases). The ends were cut back, 7 bases at V and 4 bases at J, with 16 bases in the middle. The CDR3 is 14 residues long. Germline assignment: CDR1 MNHNY and CDR2 SVGAGI (reference sequence). CDR3 in DNA: TGTGCCAGCACTTTTACACAGGGCCCCTATGGCTACACCTTC. Translation: CASTFTQGPYGYTF.

CDR3 amino acids: CASSSTYEQYF. The CDR3 bases are TGTGCCAGCAGCTCCACCTACGAGCAGTACTTC. The V and J genes are TRBV7-2 and TRBJ2-7; D unresolved. The germline V gene has CDR1 SGHTA and CDR2 FQGNSA. The CDR3 length is 11 residues. The V and J ends lost 4 bases and 2 bases respectively, with 3 bases between them.

This chain connects TRBV27 to TRBJ1-4; tentatively, D is TRBD1 (5 bases). V lost 6 bases and J 0 bases, leaving 11 bases between the germline ends. This CDR3 has 15 amino acids. Germline V gene data show CDR1 as MNHEY and CDR2 as SMNVEV (reference sequence). The CDR3 sequence: CASRIRTTTNEKLFF. The CDR3 nucleotides read TGTGCCAGCAGGATAAGGACAACAACTAATGAAAAACTGTTTTTT.

This clone was seen a handful of times. The gene calls are TRBV5-8 and TRBJ2-7; 10 bases are shared with TRBD1. Germline trimming cut 4 bases from V and 2 bases from J; bases unmatched to any gene: 3. The CDR3 sequence is 14 residues long. Germline V CDR1 and CDR2: SGHTS, YDEGEE. CDR3 region: CASSRGQGAYEQYF. The CDR3 DNA reads as TGTGCCAGCAGCCGAGGACAGGGGGCCTACGAGCAGTACTTC.

The CDR3 DNA reads TGTGCCAGCAGTTACTCGACTGGCACCGGGGAGCTGTTTTTT. Translating it yields CASSYSTGTGELFF. V is TRBV6-5 and J is TRBJ2-2; no definite D call. V gave up 0 bases and J gave up 4 bases, with 6 bases separating them. CDR3 length: 14 residues. Germline V gene lookup returns CDR1 MNHEY and CDR2 SVGAGI.

V and J are TRBV6-6 and TRBJ2-2; D is perhaps TRBD1 (6 bases). The CDR3 spans 16 residues. V dropped 2 bases and J dropped 0 bases, with 10 bases sitting between them. Per the germline V gene, CDR1 is MNHNY and CDR2 is SVGAGI (reference sequence). The DNA for the CDR3 is TGTGCCAGCAGTTACAGGGGGACCCCGAACACCGGGGAGCTGTTTTTT. This translates into CASSYRGTPNTGELFF.

V and J are TRBV2 and TRBJ2-7, with 7 bases lining up with TRBD2. The CDR3 runs 15 residues. Germline CDR1 is SNHLY and CDR2 is FYNNEI. V was pared by 1 base and J by 0 bases, with 3 bases of the junction left unmatched. The CDR3 coding sequence is TGTGCCAGCAGTGAAGTGGGAGGGGACTCCTACGAGCAGTACTTC. This encodes CASSEVGGDSYEQYF.

J is TRBJ1-4 and V is TRBV9; D ambiguous. The germline V gene has CDR1 SGDLS and CDR2 YYNGEE. Trimming left V 3 bases short and J 7 bases short, with 22 bases between. This CDR3 is built from 17 residues. The CDR3 DNA reads as TGTGCCAGCAGCGGAGCAGGAGGCGGCCCGTTGGTTGAAAAACTGTTTTTT. This translates into CASSGAGGGPLVEKLFF. Supplemented by reference TRBV9 and TRBJ1-4, the full variable domain reads DSGVTQTPKHLITATGQRVTLRCSPRSGDLSVYWYQQSLDQGLQFLIQYYNGEERAKGNILERFSAQQFPDLHSELNLSSLELGDSALYFCASSGAGGGPLVEKLFFGSGTQLSVL.

This clone is medium-sized (0.01 to 0.1%). V and J are TRBV4-1 and TRBJ2-1, with D tentatively TRBD2 (7 bases). CDR1 MGHRA and CDR2 YSYEKL come from the germline V gene. V shed 7 bases and J shed 4 bases, with 17 bases lying between them. The length of the CDR3 is 15 residues. The DNA of the CDR3 is TGCGCCAGCAATAGGGGGGAGGGATCTTACAATGAGCAGTTCTTC. It codes for CASNRGEGSYNEQFF.

The chain is built from TRBV30 and TRBJ2-7; D unclear. The CDR3 runs to 13 residues. V shed 5 bases and J shed 6 bases, with 17 bases lying between them. The germline V gene encodes CDR1 GTSNPN and CDR2 SVGIG (reference sequence). CDR3: CAWGEGSGLEQYF. The DNA of the CDR3 is TGTGCCTGGGGTGAAGGGTCCGGCCTCGAGCAGTACTTC. Drawing the rest from reference TRBV30 and TRBJ2-7, the complete variable domain is SQTIHQWPATLVQPVGSPLSLECTVEGTSNPNLYWYRQAAGRGLQLLFYSVGIGQISSEVPQNLSASRPQDRQFILSSKKLLLSDSGFYLCAWGEGSGLEQYFGPGTRLTVT.

The V call is TRBV5-6, the J call TRBJ1-3, with 7 bases aligning to TRBD1. The CDR3 totals 15 residues. J lost 0 bases, V lost 5 bases, and 5 bases had no gene match. The germline V gene encodes CDR1 SGHDT and CDR2 YYEEEE. This CDR3 is CASSLTGSSGNTIYF. CDR3 nucleotide sequence: TGTGCCAGCAGTCTGACAGGGTCCTCTGGAAACACCATATATTTT.

The rearrangement uses TRBV21-1 and TRBJ1-4. TRBV21-1 is classified as a pseudogene. This CDR3 spans 16 amino acids. CDR3 amino acids: CASSKVGDETNEKLFF. The CDR3 DNA reads as TGTGCCAGCAGCAAAGTAGGGGACGAAACTAATGAAAAACTGTTTTTT.

This clone came up a few times. The J gene is TRBJ2-5, the V gene TRBV2; 9 positions agree with TRBD2. The CDR3 consists of 15 residues. Germline V gene lookup returns CDR1 SNHLY and CDR2 FYNNEI. Trimming cost V 4 bases and J 1 base; bases outside gene matches: 4. The CDR3 here is CASSGVAGAQETQYF. The CDR3 nucleotides are TGTGCCAGCAGTGGAGTAGCGGGAGCCCAAGAGACCCAGTACTTC.

The chain couples TRBV27 to TRBJ2-7; D is uncertain. The germline V and J ends were trimmed by 7 bases and 0 bases, with 7 bases remaining between them. Germline-derived CDR1 and CDR2 are MNHEY and SMNVEV (reference sequence). CDR3 length: 12 residues. CDR3 in amino acids: CASNLFSYEQYF. CDR3 nucleotide sequence: TGTGCCAGCAACCTTTTCTCCTACGAGCAGTACTTC.

V is TRBV11-2 and J is TRBJ2-3; D is perhaps TRBD2 (7 bases). The CDR3 extends over 17 amino acids. Per germline, CDR1 SGHAT and CDR2 FQNNGV. Trimming took off 6 bases at V and 4 bases at J, with 23 bases between the two ends. Here the CDR3 DNA reads TGTGCCAGCAGTCCCTTTAACGGTTGGGGGGGCGCAGATACGCAGTATTTT. This gives the protein CASSPFNGWGGADTQYF.

The chain couples TRBV2 to TRBJ1-5; TRBD1 is a possible D gene (6 bases). Trimming left V 7 bases short and J 2 bases short, with 15 bases between. The CDR3 runs 15 residues. The germline V gene encodes CDR1 SNHLY and CDR2 FYNNEI. The CDR3 here is CASNRDQAGNQPQHF. The CDR3 DNA reads TGTGCCAGCAACAGGGACCAAGCCGGCAATCAGCCCCAGCATTTT.

The rearrangement uses TRBV10-2 and TRBJ2-7, with 8 bases matching TRBD2. The CDR3 loop spans 15 amino acids. Germline CDR1 WSHSY, CDR2 SAAADI. Trimming at V came to 1 base and at J to 5 bases, leaving 7 bases not matched to a gene. The CDR3 loop reads CASSEWAGGTDEQYF. The CDR3 DNA reads TGCGCCAGCAGTGAGTGGGCGGGAGGCACGGACGAGCAGTACTTC.